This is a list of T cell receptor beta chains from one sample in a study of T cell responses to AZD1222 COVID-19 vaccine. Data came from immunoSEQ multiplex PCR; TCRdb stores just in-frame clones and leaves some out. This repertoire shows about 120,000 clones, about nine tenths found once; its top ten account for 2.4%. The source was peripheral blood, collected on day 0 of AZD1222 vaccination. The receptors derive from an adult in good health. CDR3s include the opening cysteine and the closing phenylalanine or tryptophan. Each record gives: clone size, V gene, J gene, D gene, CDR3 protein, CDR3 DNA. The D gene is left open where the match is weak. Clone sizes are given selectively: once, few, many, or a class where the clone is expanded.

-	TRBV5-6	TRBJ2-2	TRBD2	CASSLRLAGAANTGELFF	TGTGCCAGCAGCTTACGACTAGCGGGAGCCGCGAACACCGGGGAGCTGTTTTTT
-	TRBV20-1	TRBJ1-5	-	CSASGGNSNQPQHF	TGCAGTGCTAGTGGGGGGAATAGCAATCAGCCCCAGCATTTT
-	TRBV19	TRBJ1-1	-	CASSIVGVGNTEAFF	TGTGCCAGTAGTATAGTGGGGGTCGGGAACACTGAAGCTTTCTTT
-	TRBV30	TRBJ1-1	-	CAWSVGGSTEAFF	TGTGCCTGGAGTGTTGGGGGATCCACTGAAGCTTTCTTT
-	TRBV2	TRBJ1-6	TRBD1	CASRPYRGGNSPLHF	TGTGCCAGCAGACCCTACAGGGGTGGAAATTCACCCCTCCACTTT
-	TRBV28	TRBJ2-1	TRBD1	CASKIRTGGLNEQFF	TGTGCCAGCAAGATAAGGACAGGGGGCCTCAATGAGCAGTTCTTC
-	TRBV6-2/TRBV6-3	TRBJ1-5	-	CASSYSNQGIQPQHF	TGTGCCAGCAGTTACTCGAACCAGGGGATCCAGCCCCAGCATTTT
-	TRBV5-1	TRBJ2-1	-	CASSEWGRPNNEQFF	TGCGCCAGCAGCGAATGGGGACGCCCTAACAATGAGCAGTTCTTC
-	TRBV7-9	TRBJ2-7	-	CASSLVPGTPSYEQYF	TGTGCCAGCAGCTTAGTTCCAGGGACCCCTTCCTACGAGCAGTACTTC
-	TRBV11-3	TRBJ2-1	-	CASSPAAGAYNEQFF	TGTGCCAGCAGCCCCGCAGCCGGGGCATACAATGAGCAGTTCTTC
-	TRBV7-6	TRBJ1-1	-	CASSLDRSGEAFF	TGTGCCAGCAGCTTAGACAGGTCGGGAGAAGCTTTCTTT
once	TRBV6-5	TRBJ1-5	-	CASRPTGGYNQPQHF	TGTGCCAGCAGACCTACGGGAGGGTACAATCAGCCCCAGCATTTT
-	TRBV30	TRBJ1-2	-	CAWLGGEGYTF	TGTGCCTGGCTCGGCGGTGAAGGCTACACCTTC
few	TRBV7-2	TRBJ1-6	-	CASSDSYSPLHF	TGTGCCAGCAGCGACAGTTATTCACCCCTCCACTTT
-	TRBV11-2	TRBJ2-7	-	CASSPRGTVTYEQYF	TGTGCCAGCAGTCCCAGGGGAACGGTGACCTACGAGCAGTACTTC
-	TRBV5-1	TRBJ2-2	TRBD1	CASSLRTGLNTGELFF	TGCGCCAGCAGCTTGAGGACAGGACTGAACACCGGGGAGCTGTTTTTT
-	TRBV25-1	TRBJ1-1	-	CASSESGNTEAFF	TGTGCCAGCAGTGAATCAGGGAACACTGAAGCTTTCTTT
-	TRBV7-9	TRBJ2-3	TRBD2	CASSSNGLAGDTQYF	TGTGCCAGCAGCTCCAACGGACTAGCGGGCGATACGCAGTATTTT
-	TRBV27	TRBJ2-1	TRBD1	CASRPGQGGFEQFF	TGTGCCAGCAGACCGGGACAGGGGGGTTTTGAGCAGTTCTTC
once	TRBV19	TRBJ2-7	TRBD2	CASRSSGMPYEQYF	TGTGCCAGTAGATCTAGCGGGATGCCCTACGAGCAGTACTTC
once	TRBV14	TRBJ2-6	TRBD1	CASSQSRGRGANVLTF	TGTGCCAGCAGCCAATCCAGGGGGCGAGGGGCCAACGTCCTGACTTTC
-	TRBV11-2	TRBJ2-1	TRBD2	CASSPGLAEYNEQFF	TGTGCCAGCAGCCCCGGACTAGCGGAGTACAATGAGCAGTTCTTC
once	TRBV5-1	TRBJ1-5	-	CASSLAPGAGARKVMPQHF	TGCGCCAGCAGCTTGGCCCCAGGGGCAGGGGCTCGTAAGGTAATGCCCCAGCATTTT
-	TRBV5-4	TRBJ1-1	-	CASSNPALPSEAFF	TGTGCCAGCAGCAACCCAGCTCTCCCCTCCGAAGCTTTCTTT
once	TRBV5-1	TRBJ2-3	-	CASSLALRGADTQYF	TGCGCCAGCAGCTTGGCCCTCCGGGGAGCAGATACGCAGTATTTT
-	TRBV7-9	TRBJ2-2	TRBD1	CASRPGQGGSGELFF	TGTGCCAGCAGGCCCGGACAGGGGGGGTCCGGGGAGCTGTTTTTT
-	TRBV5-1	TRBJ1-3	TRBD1	CASSTTGTGAGNTIYF	TGCGCCAGCAGCACCACAGGAACAGGGGCTGGAAACACCATATATTTT
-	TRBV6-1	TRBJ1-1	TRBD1	CASSGLAGGRNTEAFF	TGTGCCAGCAGTGGTTTGGCAGGGGGCCGGAACACTGAAGCTTTCTTT
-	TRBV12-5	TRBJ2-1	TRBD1	CASGLTGLSYNEQFF	TGTGCTAGTGGTCTGACAGGGCTCTCCTACAATGAGCAGTTCTTC
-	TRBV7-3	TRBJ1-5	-	CASSSDRNQPQHF	TGTGCCAGCAGCTCCGACAGGAATCAGCCCCAGCATTTT
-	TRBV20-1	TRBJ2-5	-	CSATGQETQYF	TGCAGTGCTACAGGGCAAGAGACCCAGTACTTC
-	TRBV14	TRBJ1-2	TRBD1	CASSLGQGAYYGYTF	TGTGCCAGCAGCCTGGGACAGGGGGCGTACTATGGCTACACCTTC
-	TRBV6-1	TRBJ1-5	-	CASSELGGSNQPQHF	TGTGCCAGCAGTGAATTGGGTGGGAGCAATCAGCCCCAGCATTTT
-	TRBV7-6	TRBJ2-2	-	CASSLVASGNTGELFF	TGTGCCAGCAGCTTAGTAGCCAGCGGGAACACCGGGGAGCTGTTTTTT
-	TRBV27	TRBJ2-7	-	CASSPLGGASYEQYF	TGTGCCAGCAGTCCCCTGGGGGGCGCCTCCTACGAGCAGTACTTC
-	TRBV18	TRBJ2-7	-	CASSPTARNEQYF	TGTGCCAGCTCTCCGACCGCCAGGAACGAGCAGTACTTC
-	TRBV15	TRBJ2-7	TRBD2	CATSRPTSGKFEQYF	TGTGCCACCAGCAGGCCGACTAGCGGGAAATTCGAGCAGTACTTC
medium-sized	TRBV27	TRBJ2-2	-	CASSFPGTGSLFF	TGTGCCAGCAGTTTCCCTGGTACAGGCTCGCTGTTTTTT
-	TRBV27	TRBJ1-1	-	CASSLRPLGTEAFF	TGTGCCAGCAGTTTGAGGCCCCTGGGCACTGAAGCTTTCTTT
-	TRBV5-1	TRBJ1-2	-	CASSLELTFYTF	TGCGCCAGCAGCTTGGAATTGACTTTCTACACCTTC